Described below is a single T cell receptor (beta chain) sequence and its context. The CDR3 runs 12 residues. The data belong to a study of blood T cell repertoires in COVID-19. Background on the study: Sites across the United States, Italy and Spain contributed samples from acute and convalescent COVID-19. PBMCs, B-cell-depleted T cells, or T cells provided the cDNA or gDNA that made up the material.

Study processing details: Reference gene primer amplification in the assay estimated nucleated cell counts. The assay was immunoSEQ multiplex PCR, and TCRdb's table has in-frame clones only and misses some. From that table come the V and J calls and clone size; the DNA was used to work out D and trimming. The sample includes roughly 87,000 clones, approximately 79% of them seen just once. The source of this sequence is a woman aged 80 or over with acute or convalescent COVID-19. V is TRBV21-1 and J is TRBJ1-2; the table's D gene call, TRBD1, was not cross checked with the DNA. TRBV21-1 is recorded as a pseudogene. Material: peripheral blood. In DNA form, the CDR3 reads TGTGCCAGCAGCTTGGGGGCAGACGGCTACACCTTC. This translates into CASSLGADGYTF.